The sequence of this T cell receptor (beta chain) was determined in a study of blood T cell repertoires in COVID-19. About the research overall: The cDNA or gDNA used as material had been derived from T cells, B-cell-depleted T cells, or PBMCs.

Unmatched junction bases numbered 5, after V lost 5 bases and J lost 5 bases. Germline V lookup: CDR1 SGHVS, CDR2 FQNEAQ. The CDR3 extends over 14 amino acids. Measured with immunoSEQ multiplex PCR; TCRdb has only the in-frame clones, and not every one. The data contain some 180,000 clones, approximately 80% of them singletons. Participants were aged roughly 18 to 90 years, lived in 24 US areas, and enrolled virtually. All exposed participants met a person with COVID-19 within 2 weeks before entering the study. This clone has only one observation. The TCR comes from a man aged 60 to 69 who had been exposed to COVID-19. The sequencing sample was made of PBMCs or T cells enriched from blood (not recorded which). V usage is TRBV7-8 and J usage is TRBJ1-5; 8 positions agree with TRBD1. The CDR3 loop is CASSPPGQDQPQHF. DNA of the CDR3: TGTGCCAGCAGCCCTCCGGGACAGGATCAGCCCCAGCATTTT. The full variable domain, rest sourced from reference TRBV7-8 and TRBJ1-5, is GAGVSQSPRYKVAKRGQDVALRCDPISGHVSLFWYQQALGQGPEFLTYFQNEAQLDKSGLPSDRFFAERPEGSVSTLKIQRTQQEDSAVYLCASSPPGQDQPQHFGDGTRLSIL.